This TCR delta chain comes out of a study of gamma-delta T cells after stem cell transplantation. This clone was observed a few times. J lost 4 bases, V lost 0 bases, and 11 bases had no gene match. This CDR3 region has 17 residues. Germline V CDR1 and CDR2: GEAIGNYY, EKD. TCRdb called clones anew from the RT-PCR reads with CATT. The sample holds some 10,000 delta-chain clones, over 1% seen once. This TCR derives from a human donor. It is not recorded whose cells these are; they may come from a transplant donor. Input material: gamma-delta T cells. The rearrangement joins TRDV2 to TRDJ1; the match to TRDD3 covers 9 bases. CDR3 protein: CACDTVGLGEGDDKLIF. The CDR3 DNA is TGTGCCTGTGACACCGTCGGACTGGGGGAAGGGGACGATAAACTCATCTTT.